This T cell receptor (beta chain) comes out of a study of T cell changes during pregnancy in multiple sclerosis. V lost 5 bases, J lost 7 bases, and 12 bases lay in between. Germline V gene data show CDR1 as SGHRS and CDR2 as YFSETQ. The CDR3 length is 13 residues. The protocol was immunoSEQ multiplex PCR, while the TCRdb copy is restricted to in-frame clones and leaves out a portion. The table includes 35,000 to 50,000 clones, around 92% detected once. This chain links TRBV5-1 with TRBJ1-4; weak D call: TRBD1 (6 bases). Sequences were derived from CD4+ T cells from peripheral blood mononuclear cells, sampled after pregnancy. The sequence was collected from a female donor in good health, enrolled as a control in a pregnancy study. CDR3: CASRQGTVEKLFF. CDR3 nucleotide sequence: TGCGCCAGCAGACAGGGAACGGTTGAAAAACTGTTTTTT.